The next 27 T cell receptor beta chains were all read from a single sample in a study of monozygotic twins with inflammatory bowel disease. TCRdb reprocessed the 5' RACE reads, keeping one entry per CDR3 protein, no DNA. The listing records fewer than 550,000 distinct CDR3 sequences. The sequenced sample was blood. The origin of the receptors is a human donor with ulcerative colitis or Crohn's disease, or a healthy co-twin of an affected twin (not recorded which).

The gene calls are TRBV7-8 and TRBJ1-4. In germline, CDR1 is SGHVS, CDR2 FQNEAQ. The CDR3 runs to 14 residues. The CDR3 is CASSSGGGNEKLFF.

The V and J genes are TRBV7-3 and TRBJ2-1. This CDR3 spans 15 amino acids. Germline loops: CDR1 SGHTA, CDR2 FQGTGA. The CDR3 reads CASSLTSEPYNEQFF.

The chain has TRBV5-1 and TRBJ1-3; with no DNA, the TCRdb D assignment of TRBD1 cannot be verified. The CDR3 spans 15 residues. CDR1 and CDR2 (germline): SGHRS, YFSETQ. The CDR3 loop is CASSLDPGAGNTIYF.

The chain uses TRBV7-3 and TRBJ1-1; the D call of TRBD1 rests on TCRdb alone, since no DNA is present to check it. CDR3 length: 14 amino acids. Looked up from germline, CDR1 is SGHTA and CDR2 is FQGTGA. Here the CDR3 reads CASSLRQGYTEAFF.

The chain recombines TRBV7-6 with TRBJ2-1. CDR3 length equals 13 residues. Germline V CDR1 and CDR2: SGHVS, FNYEAQ. CDR3 protein: CASSPRPDNEQFF.

The chain links TRBV7-4 to TRBJ2-7; TCRdb's D call, TRBD1, is unchecked because there is no DNA. This CDR3 spans 15 amino acids. CDR1 and CDR2 (germline): SGHVT, SQSDAQ. CDR3 residues: CASTPGDRGSYEQYF.

The V gene is TRBV7-2, the J gene TRBJ1-6; TCRdb names TRBD1, which stays unverified in the absence of DNA. This CDR3 region has 15 residues. Germline CDR1 SGHTA, CDR2 FQGNSA. This CDR3 reads CASSFTTGDNSPLHF.

V gene TRBV5-1 combines with J gene TRBJ1-2; the TCRdb call, TRBD1, lacks DNA for checking. CDR3 length: 15 amino acids. Germline V gives CDR1 SGHRS, CDR2 YFSETQ. CDR3 region: CASSPGGTGEDGYTF.

The chain has TRBV12-2 and TRBJ2-1; checking the TCRdb D call of TRBD2 is not possible without DNA. TRBV12-2 is a known pseudogene. The CDR3 contains 17 residues. CDR3 sequence: CASRLTPGLAGNNEQFF.

The chain has TRBV9 and TRBJ2-2. Germline V gene data show CDR1 as SGDLS and CDR2 as YYNGEE. The length of the CDR3 is 14 residues. CDR3 residues: CASSVAPQAGELFF.

J is TRBJ2-7 and V is TRBV7-2; there is no DNA to check the TCRdb D call of TRBD1. CDR1 and CDR2 from the germline V gene are SGHTA and FQGNSA. This CDR3 spans 16 amino acids. CDR3 sequence reads: CASSFSQGGPSYEQYF.

The chain links TRBV6-2 or TRBV6-3 to TRBJ1-1; without DNA, the TCRdb call of TRBD1 cannot be checked. The V gene's germline CDR1 is MNHEY and CDR2 SVGEGT. The CDR3 length is 15 residues. CDR3 amino acids: CASSPVGQGSTEAFF.

The rearrangement joins TRBV4-1 to TRBJ2-6; the D call from TCRdb, TRBD1, cannot be confirmed without DNA. CDR1 and CDR2 from the germline V gene are MGHRA and YSYEKL. CDR3 length equals 18 residues. The CDR3 protein is CASSQDPLDSSGANVLTF.

The rearrangement uses TRBV7-9 and TRBJ1-1; TCRdb gives TRBD1 as the D gene, but with no DNA this cannot be confirmed. In germline, CDR1 is SEHNR, CDR2 FQNEAQ (reference sequence). The CDR3 runs to 16 residues. The chain's CDR3 is CASSLAISPRGTEAFF.

This chain links TRBV18 with TRBJ2-4; TCRdb gives TRBD1 as the D gene, but with no DNA this cannot be confirmed. In germline, CDR1 is KGHSH, CDR2 LQKENI. CDR3 size: 15 residues. CDR3: CASSPPGQGKNIQYF.

The V call is TRBV27, the J call TRBJ1-5; TCRdb indicates TRBD1, and absent DNA this call remains unverified. Germline V CDR1 and CDR2: MNHEY, SMNVEV (reference sequence). The CDR3 runs to 16 residues. The CDR3 here is CASRSGGPGDNQPQHF.

The chain employs TRBV7-9 and TRBJ1-6; the D call from TCRdb, TRBD1, cannot be confirmed without DNA. Germline CDR1 SEHNR, CDR2 FQNEAQ (reference sequence). CDR3 length equals 15 residues. CDR3 amino acids: CASSAIQGAESPLHF.

V gene TRBV5-6 combines with J gene TRBJ2-7; with no DNA, the TCRdb D assignment of TRBD1 cannot be verified. CDR3 length: 15 amino acids. CDR1 and CDR2 from the germline V gene are SGHDT and YYEEEE. The CDR3 region is CASSYRQGRYYEQYF.

The CDR3 is CSASDQGVVKTQYF. The chain carries TRBV20-1 and TRBJ2-5; TCRdb's D call, TRBD1, is unchecked because there is no DNA. Looked up from germline, CDR1 is DFQATT and CDR2 is SNEGSKA (reference sequence). The CDR3 length is 14 residues.

The chain links TRBV2 to TRBJ2-7. CDR1 and CDR2 from the germline V gene are SNHLY and FYNNEI. This CDR3 is built from 13 residues. The CDR3 reads CASSDLAPSEQYF.

The gene calls are TRBV5-1 and TRBJ2-4; there is no DNA to check the TCRdb D call of TRBD2. Per the germline V gene, CDR1 is SGHRS and CDR2 is YFSETQ. This CDR3 region has 13 residues. CDR3 sequence: CASSITGGNIQYF.

The chain links TRBV28 to TRBJ2-3; TCRdb designates TRBD2, a call that cannot be tested without DNA. Germline assignment: CDR1 MDHEN and CDR2 SYDVKM. This CDR3 contains 15 residues. The CDR3 spells CASLKLAGGPDTQYF.

The chain recombines TRBV10-3 with TRBJ2-1; the TRBD2 assignment by TCRdb is unverifiable without DNA. CDR1 is ENHRY, CDR2 SYGVKD, per germline. The CDR3 runs 12 residues. The chain's CDR3 is CAISFSGTEQFF.

The rearrangement uses TRBV18 and TRBJ2-2; as DNA is missing, the TRBD2 call by TCRdb cannot be tested. The CDR3 runs 17 residues. Germline CDR1 is KGHSH and CDR2 is LQKENI. CDR3: CASSPQGGAANTGELFF.

This chain joins TRBV7-9 and TRBJ2-1; absent DNA, TCRdb's TRBD2 call cannot be checked. Germline CDR1 is SEHNR and CDR2 is FQNEAQ (reference sequence). This CDR3 spans 16 amino acids. The CDR3 here is CASSLGGAGTYNEQFF.

The V call is TRBV12-3 or TRBV12-4, the J call TRBJ2-7. The CDR3 runs 15 residues. The CDR3 loop is CASSTLAGGSYEQYF.

The chain carries TRBV20-1 and TRBJ2-7; TCRdb lists TRBD1, though no DNA is available to test this call. The CDR3 covers 14 residues. Germline values: CDR1 DFQATT, CDR2 SNEGSKA (reference sequence). The CDR3 protein is CSASGTGVYYEQYF.